This T cell receptor (beta chain) was profiled in a study of shared clonotypes between healthy human individuals. Germline CDR1 reads SQVTM; CDR2 reads ANQGSEA. This CDR3 region has 13 residues. The V end lost 3 bases, the J end lost 4 bases, and 12 bases lay between the germline ends. Execution of the assay was at deep level. Several immunoSEQ plates received, in even portions, the genomic DNA of each subset. As originally analysed: ImmunoSEQ sequences covered only the junction and lacked quality scores; filtering therefore differed. Libraries were prepared by immunoSEQ multiplex PCR; TCRdb keeps only in-frame clonotypes and omits some of them. V and J calls and clone size follow that table, whereas D and trimming were derived from the DNA. The table lists more than 550,000 clones, just over 90% of them singletons. As for this clone: Its specificity is unknown.

Only CD45RO-negative cells positively selected for CCR7 counted as naive CD8 cells, so terminally differentiated effector memory CD45RA+ cells were excluded. Study-wide results and caveats: Clonotype sharing among the donors was expected to vary with sequencing depth.

The chain has TRBV29-1 and TRBJ1-2; D remains ambiguous. Sequencing was performed on naive CD8+ T cells sorted from blood. The TCR comes from a young man in good health. This CDR3 is CSVDQGRSYGYTF. CDR3 DNA: TGCAGCGTTGACCAAGGCAGATCCTATGGCTACACCTTC. The full variable domain, in which reference TRBV29-1 and TRBJ1-2 provide the parts outside the CDR3, is SAVISQKPSRDICQRGTSLTIQCQVDSQVTMMFWYRQQPGQSLTLIATANQGSEATYESGFVIDKFPISRPNLTFSTLTVSNMSPEDSSIYLCSVDQGRSYGYTFGSGTRLTVV.